This TCR beta chain stems from a study of control samples from healthy donors and cancer patients. The CDR3 is 14 residues long. Germline CDR1 reads SGDLS; CDR2 reads YYNGEE. V lost 0 bases and J lost 3; bases outside the gene matches: 3. Measured with immunoSEQ multiplex PCR; TCRdb has only the in-frame clones, and not every one. The sample shows more than 50,000 clones, approximately 94% of them seen only once. The rearrangement uses TRBV9 and TRBJ2-7; 7 bases are a match to TRBD1. This clonotype was sampled from a young woman in good health. What was sequenced was blood. The CDR3 reads CASSVGAGGYEQYF. The CDR3 bases are TGTGCCAGCAGCGTAGGGGCAGGGGGCTACGAGCAGTACTTC.